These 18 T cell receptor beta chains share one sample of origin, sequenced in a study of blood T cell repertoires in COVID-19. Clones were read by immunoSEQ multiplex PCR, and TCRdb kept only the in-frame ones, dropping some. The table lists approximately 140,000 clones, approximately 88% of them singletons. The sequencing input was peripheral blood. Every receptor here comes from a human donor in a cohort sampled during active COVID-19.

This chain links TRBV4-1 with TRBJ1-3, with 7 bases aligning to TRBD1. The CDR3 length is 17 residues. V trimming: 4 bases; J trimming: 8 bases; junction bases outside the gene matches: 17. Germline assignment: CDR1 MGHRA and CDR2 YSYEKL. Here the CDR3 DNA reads TGCGCCAGCAGCCCCGCTTACCGGGACAGCACCTTGGACACCATATATTTT. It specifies CASSPAYRDSTLDTIYF.

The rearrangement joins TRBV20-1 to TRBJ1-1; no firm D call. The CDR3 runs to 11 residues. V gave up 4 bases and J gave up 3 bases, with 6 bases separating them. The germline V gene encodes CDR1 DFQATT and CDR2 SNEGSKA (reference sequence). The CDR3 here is CSAKGDTEAFF. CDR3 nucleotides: TGCAGTGCTAAGGGAGACACTGAAGCTTTCTTT.

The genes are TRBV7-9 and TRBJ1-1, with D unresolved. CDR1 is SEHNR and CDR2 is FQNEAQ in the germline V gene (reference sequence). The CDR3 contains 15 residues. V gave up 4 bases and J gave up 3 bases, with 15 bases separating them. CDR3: CASSWRGWVDTEAFF. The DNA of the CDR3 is TGTGCCAGCAGCTGGCGGGGTTGGGTGGACACTGAAGCTTTCTTT.

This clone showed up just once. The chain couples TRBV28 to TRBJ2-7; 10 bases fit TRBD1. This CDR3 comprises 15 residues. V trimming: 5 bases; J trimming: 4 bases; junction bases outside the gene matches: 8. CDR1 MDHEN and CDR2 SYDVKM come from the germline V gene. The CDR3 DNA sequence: TGTGCCAGCAGTCCCACGACAGGGGGCCGGTACGAGCAGTACTTC. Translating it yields CASSPTTGGRYEQYF.

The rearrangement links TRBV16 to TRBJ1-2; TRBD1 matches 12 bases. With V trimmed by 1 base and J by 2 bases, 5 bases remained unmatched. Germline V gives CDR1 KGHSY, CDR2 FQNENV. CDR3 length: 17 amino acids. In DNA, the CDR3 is TGTGCCAGCAGCCAATACTCGGGACAGGGGGCGAACTATGGCTACACCTTC. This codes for CASSQYSGQGANYGYTF.

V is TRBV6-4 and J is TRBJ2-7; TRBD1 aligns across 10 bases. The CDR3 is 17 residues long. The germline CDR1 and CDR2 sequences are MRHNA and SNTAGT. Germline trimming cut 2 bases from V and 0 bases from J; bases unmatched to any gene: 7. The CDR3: CASSDRTGGMGSYEQYF. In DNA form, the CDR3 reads TGTGCCAGCAGTGACAGGACAGGGGGTATGGGCTCCTACGAGCAGTACTTC.

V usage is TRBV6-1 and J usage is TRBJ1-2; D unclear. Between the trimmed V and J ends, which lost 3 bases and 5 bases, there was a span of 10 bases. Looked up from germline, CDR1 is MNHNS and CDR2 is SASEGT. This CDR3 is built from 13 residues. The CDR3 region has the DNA TGTGCCAGCAGTGACAACAGATATTATGGCTACACCTTC. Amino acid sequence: CASSDNRYYGYTF.

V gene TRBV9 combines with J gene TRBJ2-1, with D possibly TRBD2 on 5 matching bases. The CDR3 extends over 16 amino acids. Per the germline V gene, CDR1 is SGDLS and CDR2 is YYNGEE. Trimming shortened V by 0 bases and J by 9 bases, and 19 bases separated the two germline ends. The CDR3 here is CASSVALDSLHGEQFF. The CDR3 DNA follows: TGTGCCAGCAGCGTAGCTTTGGACTCACTGCATGGTGAGCAGTTCTTC.

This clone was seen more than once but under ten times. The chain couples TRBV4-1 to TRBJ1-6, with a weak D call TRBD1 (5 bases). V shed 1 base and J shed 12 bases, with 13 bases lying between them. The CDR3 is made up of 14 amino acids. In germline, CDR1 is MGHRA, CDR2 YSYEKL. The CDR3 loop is CASSQGFTGLPLHF. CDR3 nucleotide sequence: TGCGCCAGCAGCCAAGGTTTTACAGGCCTACCCCTCCACTTT.

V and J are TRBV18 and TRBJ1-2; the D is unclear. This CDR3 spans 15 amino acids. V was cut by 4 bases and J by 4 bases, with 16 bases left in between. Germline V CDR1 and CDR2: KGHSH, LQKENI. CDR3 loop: CASSLASAGVYGYTF. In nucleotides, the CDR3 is TGTGCCAGCTCACTAGCTTCGGCTGGCGTCTATGGCTACACCTTC.

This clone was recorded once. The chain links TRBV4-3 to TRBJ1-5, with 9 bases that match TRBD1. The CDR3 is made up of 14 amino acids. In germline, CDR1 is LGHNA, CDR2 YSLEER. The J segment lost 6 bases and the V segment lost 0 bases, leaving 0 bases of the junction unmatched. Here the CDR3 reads CASSQETGGQPQHF. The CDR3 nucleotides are TGCGCCAGCAGCCAAGAGACAGGGGGTCAGCCCCAGCATTTT.

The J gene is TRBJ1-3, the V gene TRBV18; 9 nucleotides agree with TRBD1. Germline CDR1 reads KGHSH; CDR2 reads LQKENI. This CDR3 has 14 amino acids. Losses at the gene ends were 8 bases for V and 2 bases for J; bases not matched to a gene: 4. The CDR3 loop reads CASQRDRAGNTIYF. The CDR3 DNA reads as TGTGCCAGCCAACGGGACAGGGCTGGAAACACCATATATTTT.

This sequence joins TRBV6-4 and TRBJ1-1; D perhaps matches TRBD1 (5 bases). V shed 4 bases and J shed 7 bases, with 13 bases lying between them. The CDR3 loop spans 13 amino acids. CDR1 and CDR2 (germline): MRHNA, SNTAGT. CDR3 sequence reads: CASSARGLGEAFF. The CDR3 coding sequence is TGTGCCAGCAGTGCCCGGGGACTGGGTGAAGCTTTCTTT.

As DNA, the CDR3 is TGTGCCAGCAGTGCCCGGGACATATCTTCACCCCTCCACTTT. This codes for CASSARDISSPLHF. This chain links TRBV27 with TRBJ1-6; D perhaps matches TRBD1 (6 bases). In germline, CDR1 is MNHEY, CDR2 SMNVEV (reference sequence). V lost 5 bases, J lost 9 bases, and 14 bases lay in between. The CDR3 extends over 14 amino acids.

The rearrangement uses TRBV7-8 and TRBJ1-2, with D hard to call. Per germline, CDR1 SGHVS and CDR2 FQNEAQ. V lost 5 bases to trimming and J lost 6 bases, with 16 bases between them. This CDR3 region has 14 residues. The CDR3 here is CASSARRLSNGYTF. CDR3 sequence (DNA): TGTGCCAGCAGCGCTAGACGGTTATCCAATGGCTACACCTTC.

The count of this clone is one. Here the CDR3 DNA reads TGTGCCAGCAGCGTAGCGGGGGGCCATTACAATGAGCAGTTCTTC. Its protein is CASSVAGGHYNEQFF. V gene TRBV9 combines with J gene TRBJ2-1, with D possibly being TRBD2 (7 bases). The CDR3 is made up of 15 amino acids. V lost 0 bases, J lost 4 bases, and 11 bases lay in between. Germline V gene sequence: CDR1 SGDLS, CDR2 YYNGEE.

As DNA, the CDR3 is TGTGCCAGCAGTTACTCCCGACGCAGCGATCAGCCCCAGCATTTT. Protein sequence: CASSYSRRSDQPQHF. The V gene is TRBV6-5, the J gene TRBJ1-5; the D is unclear. V lost 0 bases, J lost 5 bases, and 11 bases lay in between. The CDR3 length is 15 residues. Germline loops: CDR1 MNHEY, CDR2 SVGAGI.

DNA for the CDR3: TGCAGCGTTGGACAGGGGGAAAAACTGTTTTTT. Translation gives CSVGQGEKLFF. The rearrangement joins TRBV29-1 to TRBJ1-4; 8 bases are shared with TRBD1. Trimming took 4 bases from V and 8 from J; bases not matched to a gene: 0. CDR3 length: 11 amino acids. Germline-derived CDR1 and CDR2 are SQVTM and ANQGSEA.